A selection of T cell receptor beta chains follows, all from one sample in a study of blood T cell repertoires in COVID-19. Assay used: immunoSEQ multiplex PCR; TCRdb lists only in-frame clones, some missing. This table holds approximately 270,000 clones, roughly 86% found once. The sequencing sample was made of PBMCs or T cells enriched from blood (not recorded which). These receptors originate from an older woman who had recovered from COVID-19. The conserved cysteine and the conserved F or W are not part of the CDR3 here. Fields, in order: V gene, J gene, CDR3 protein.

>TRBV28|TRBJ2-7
ASRGLADEQY
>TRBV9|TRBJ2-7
ASSVLGGGEQY
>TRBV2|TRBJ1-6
ARTYRGGSPLH
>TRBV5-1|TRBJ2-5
ASSRTPQETQY
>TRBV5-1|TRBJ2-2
ASSAVPGGGTGELF
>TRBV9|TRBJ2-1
ASSGRTVAEQF
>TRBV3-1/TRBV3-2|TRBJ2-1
ASSQAGNEQF
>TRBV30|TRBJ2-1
AWSPGGYNEQF
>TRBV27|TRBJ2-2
ASSLRTENTGELF
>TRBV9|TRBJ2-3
ASSVVGSGSRTDTQY
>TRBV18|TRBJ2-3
ASSARRAGGTDTQY
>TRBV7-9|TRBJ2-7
ASSFGTSLYEQY
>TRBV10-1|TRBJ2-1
ASSQTSGGMDEQF
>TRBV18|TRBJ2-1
ASPILAGDYNEQF
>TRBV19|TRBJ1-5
ASQISNQPQH
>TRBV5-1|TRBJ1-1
ASSSLRMGAGFETEAF
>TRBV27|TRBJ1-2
ASSQGTGNVYGYT
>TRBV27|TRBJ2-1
ASSPPSSGANHNEQF
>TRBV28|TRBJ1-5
ASSSTFQPQH
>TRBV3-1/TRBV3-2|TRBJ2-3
ASSQGGGTTDTQY
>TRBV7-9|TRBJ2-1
ASSLPPAGAHHNEQF
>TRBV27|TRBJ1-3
ASSQTGYPGNTIY
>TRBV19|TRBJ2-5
ASSIRGRLQETQY
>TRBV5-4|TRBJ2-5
ATGRAGGQETQY
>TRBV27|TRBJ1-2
ASRFRDKNYGYT
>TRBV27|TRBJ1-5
ASRDRRDGPQH
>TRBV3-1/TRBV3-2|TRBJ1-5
ASSQQGWDQPQH
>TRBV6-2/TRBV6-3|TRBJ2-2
ASSYPTSGSRVGELF
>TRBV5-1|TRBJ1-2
ASSSRQGVGYGYT
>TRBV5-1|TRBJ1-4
ASRTGQPATNEKLF
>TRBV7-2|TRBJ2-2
ASSLIGGGIGYTGELF
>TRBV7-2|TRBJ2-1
ASSLVGTGSDEQF
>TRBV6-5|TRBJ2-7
ASSNRGQGNRGQY
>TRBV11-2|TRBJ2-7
ASGKGGGVYEQY
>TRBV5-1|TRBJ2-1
ASSPQGDTYNEQF
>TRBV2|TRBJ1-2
ASSELTDNGYT
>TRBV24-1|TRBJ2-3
ATSGDPEGDTQY
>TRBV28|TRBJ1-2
ASSLVGAGGYT
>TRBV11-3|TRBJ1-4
ASSSGQGEEKLF
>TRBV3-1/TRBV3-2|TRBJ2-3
ASSPGAHRDTDTQY
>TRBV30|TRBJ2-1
AWVQGREQF